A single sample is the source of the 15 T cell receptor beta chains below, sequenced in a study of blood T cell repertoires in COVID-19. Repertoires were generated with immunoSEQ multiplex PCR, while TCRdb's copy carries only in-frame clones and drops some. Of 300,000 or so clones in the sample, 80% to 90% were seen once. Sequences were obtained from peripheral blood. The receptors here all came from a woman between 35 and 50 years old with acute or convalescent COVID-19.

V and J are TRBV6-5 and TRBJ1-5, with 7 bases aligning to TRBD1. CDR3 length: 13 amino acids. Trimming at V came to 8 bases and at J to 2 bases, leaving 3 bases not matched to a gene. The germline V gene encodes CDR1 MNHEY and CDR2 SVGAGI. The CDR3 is CASQGVGNQPQHF. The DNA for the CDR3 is TGTGCCAGCCAGGGGGTGGGCAATCAGCCCCAGCATTTT.

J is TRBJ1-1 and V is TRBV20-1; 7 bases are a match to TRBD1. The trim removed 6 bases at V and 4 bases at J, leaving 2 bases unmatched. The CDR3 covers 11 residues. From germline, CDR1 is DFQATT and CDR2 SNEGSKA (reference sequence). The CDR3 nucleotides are TGCAGTGCAGCAGGGGGCACTGAAGCTTTCTTT. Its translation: CSAAGGTEAFF.

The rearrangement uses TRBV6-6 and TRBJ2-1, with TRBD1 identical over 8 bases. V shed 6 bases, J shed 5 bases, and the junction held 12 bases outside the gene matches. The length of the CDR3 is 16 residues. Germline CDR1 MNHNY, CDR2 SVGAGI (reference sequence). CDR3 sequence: CASSHYSETGDNEQFF. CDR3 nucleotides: TGTGCCAGCAGCCACTATTCCGAGACAGGGGACAATGAGCAGTTCTTC.

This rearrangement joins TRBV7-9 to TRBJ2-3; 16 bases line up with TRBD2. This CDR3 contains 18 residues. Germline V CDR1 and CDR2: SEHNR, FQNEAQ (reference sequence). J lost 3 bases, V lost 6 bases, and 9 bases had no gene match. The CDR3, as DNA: TGTGCCAGCAGGACCGGGACTAGCGGGGGGGCCGGAACAGATACGCAGTATTTT. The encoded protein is CASRTGTSGGAGTDTQYF.

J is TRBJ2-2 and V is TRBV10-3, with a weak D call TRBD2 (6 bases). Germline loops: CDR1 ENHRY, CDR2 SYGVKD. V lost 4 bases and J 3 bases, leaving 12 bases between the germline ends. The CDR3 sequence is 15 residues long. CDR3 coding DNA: TGTGCCATCAGTGGGGTAGGAGGGCACACCGGGGAGCTGTTTTTT. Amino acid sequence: CAISGVGGHTGELFF.

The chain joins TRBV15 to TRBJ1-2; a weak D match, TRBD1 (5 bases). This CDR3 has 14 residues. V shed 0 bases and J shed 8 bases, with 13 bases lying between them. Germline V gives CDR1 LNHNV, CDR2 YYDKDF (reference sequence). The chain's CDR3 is CATSRDLGGGGYTF. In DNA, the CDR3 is TGTGCCACCAGCAGAGATCTCGGGGGTGGCGGCTACACCTTC.

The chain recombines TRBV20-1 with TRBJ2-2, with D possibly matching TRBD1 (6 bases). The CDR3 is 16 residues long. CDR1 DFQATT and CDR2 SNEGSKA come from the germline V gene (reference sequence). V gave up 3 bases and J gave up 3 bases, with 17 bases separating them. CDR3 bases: TGCAGTGCTAGTAATTTCGGGACAATGTACACCGGGGAGCTGTTTTTT. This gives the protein CSASNFGTMYTGELFF.

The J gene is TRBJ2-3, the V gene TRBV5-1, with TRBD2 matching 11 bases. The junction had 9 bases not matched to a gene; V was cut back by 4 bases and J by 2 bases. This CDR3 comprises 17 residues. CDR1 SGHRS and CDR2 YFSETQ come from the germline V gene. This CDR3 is CASSLPGTSGTTDTQYF. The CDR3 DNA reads TGCGCCAGCAGCCTCCCTGGGACTAGCGGAACCACAGATACGCAGTATTTT.

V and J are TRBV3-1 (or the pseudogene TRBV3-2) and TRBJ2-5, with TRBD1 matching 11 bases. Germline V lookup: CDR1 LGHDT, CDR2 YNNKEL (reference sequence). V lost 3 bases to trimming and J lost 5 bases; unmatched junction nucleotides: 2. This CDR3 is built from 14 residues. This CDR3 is CASSQGQGGETQYF. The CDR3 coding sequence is TGTGCCAGCAGCCAGGGACAGGGGGGGGAGACCCAGTACTTC.

DNA for the CDR3: TGTGCCAGCAGCTTAGCGCCAGAGGCCTACTATGGCTACACCTTC. This codes for CASSLAPEAYYGYTF. V usage is TRBV7-2 and J usage is TRBJ1-2; D call uncertain. The V end was cut by 0 bases, the J end by 3 bases, with 11 bases between. Germline V gene data show CDR1 as SGHTA and CDR2 as FQGNSA. The length of the CDR3 is 15 residues. Drawing the rest from reference TRBV7-2 and TRBJ1-2, the complete variable domain is GAGVSQSPSNKVTEKGKDVELRCDPISGHTALYWYRQSLGQGLEFLIYFQGNSAPDKSGLPSDRFSAERTGGSVSTLTIQRTQQEDSAVYLCASSLAPEAYYGYTFGSGTRLTVV.

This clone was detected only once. The CDR3 here is CASSFGSGELFF. The CDR3 region has the DNA TGTGCCAGCAGTTTCGGGAGCGGGGAGCTGTTTTTT. The chain has TRBV27 and TRBJ2-2; the D gene is possibly TRBD2 (6 bases). V shed 3 bases and J shed 7 bases, with 6 bases lying between them. The CDR3 is 12 amino acids. The germline CDR1 and CDR2 sequences are MNHEY and SMNVEV (reference sequence).

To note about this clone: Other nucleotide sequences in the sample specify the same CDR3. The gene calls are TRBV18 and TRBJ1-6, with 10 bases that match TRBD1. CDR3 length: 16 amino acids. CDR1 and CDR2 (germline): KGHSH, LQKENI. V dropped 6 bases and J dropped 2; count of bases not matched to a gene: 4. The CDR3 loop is CASSAGTGAYNSPLHF. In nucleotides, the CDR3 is TGTGCCAGCTCGGCCGGGACAGGGGCCTATAATTCACCCCTCCACTTT.

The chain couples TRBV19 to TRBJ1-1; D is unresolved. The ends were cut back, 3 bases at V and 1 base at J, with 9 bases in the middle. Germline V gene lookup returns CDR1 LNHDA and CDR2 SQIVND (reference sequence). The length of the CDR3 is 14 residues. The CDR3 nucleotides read TGTGCCAGTAGTATTCGCGGCCGGAACACTGAAGCTTTCTTT. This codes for CASSIRGRNTEAFF.

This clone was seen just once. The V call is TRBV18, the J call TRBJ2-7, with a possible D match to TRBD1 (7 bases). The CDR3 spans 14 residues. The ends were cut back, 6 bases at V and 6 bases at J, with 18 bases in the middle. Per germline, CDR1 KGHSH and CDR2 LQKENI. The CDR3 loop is CASSLNGRGVEQYV. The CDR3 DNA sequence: TGTGCCAGCTCCCTAAACGGCAGGGGGGTCGAGCAGTACGTC.

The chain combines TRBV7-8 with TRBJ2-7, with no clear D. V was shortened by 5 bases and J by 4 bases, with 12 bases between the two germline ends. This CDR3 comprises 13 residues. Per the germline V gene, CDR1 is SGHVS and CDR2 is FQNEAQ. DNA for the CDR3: TGTGCCAGCAGCCGAGGCGTGATTTACGAGCAGTACGTC. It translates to CASSRGVIYEQYV.